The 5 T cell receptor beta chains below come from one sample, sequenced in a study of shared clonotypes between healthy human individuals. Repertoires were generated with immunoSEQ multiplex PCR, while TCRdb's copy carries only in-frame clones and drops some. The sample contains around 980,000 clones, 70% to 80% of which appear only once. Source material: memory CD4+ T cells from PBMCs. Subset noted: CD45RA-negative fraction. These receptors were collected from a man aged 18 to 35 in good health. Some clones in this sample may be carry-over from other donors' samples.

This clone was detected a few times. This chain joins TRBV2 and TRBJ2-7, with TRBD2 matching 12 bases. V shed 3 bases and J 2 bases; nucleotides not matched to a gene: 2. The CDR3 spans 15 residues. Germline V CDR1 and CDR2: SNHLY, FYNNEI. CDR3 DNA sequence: TGTGCCAGCAGTGAGTGGACTAGCGGGGCCTACGAGCAGTACTTC. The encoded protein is CASSEWTSGAYEQYF.

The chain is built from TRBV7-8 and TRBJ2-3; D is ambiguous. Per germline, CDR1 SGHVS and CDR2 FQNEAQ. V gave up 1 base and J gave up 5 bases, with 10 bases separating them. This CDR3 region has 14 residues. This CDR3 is CASSLGSSGDTQYF. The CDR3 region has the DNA TGTGCCAGCAGCTTAGGGTCGAGTGGAGATACGCAGTATTTT.

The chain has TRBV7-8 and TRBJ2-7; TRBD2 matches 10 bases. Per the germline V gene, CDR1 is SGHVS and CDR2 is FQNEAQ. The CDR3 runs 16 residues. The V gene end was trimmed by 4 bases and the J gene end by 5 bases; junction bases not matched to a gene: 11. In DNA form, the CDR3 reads TGTGCCAGCAGCTCCCTAGCGGGAGAATCGAGAGACGAGCAGTACTTC. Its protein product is CASSSLAGESRDEQYF.

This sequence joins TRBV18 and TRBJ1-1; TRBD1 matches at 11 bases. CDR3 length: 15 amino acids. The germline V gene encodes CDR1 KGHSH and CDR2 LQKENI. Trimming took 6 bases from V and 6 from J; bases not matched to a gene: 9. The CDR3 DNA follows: TGTGCCAGCTCGCCGATTGGGACAGGGGGGGCTGAAGCTTTCTTT. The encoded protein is CASSPIGTGGAEAFF. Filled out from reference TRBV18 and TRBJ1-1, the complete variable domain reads NAGVMQNPRHLVRRRGQEARLRCSPMKGHSHVYWYRQLPEEGLKFMVYLQKENIIDESGMPKERFSAEFPKEGPSILRIQQVVRGDSAAYFCASSPIGTGGAEAFFGQGTRLTVV.

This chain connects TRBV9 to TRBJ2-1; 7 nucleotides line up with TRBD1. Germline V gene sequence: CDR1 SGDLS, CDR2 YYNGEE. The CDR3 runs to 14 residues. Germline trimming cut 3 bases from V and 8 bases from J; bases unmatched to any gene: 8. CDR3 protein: CASSEKQGIDEQFF. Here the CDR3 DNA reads TGTGCCAGCAGCGAGAAACAGGGGATTGATGAGCAGTTCTTC.